The TCR beta chain described here comes from a study of T cells after yellow fever vaccination. Study-wide points: Weaker, the secondary response peaked sooner, at day 5 versus 15. Contamination of FACS-sorted repertoires by abundant clonotypes from the bulk population could occur.

TCRdb independently ran MiXCR on the 5' RACE reads; one entry per CDR3 protein. The sample lists around 310,000 distinct CDR3 sequences, around 4.3% occurring once. This clonotype has ten or more counts. The antigen is unknown. The J segment lost 9 bases and the V segment lost 5 bases, leaving 9 bases of the junction unmatched. The V gene's germline CDR1 is SEHNR and CDR2 FQNEAQ (reference sequence). The CDR3 is 13 residues long. This sequence joins TRBV7-9 and TRBJ1-1, with TRBD1 matching 7 bases. The input for sequencing was PBMCs, taken 15 days after the yellow fever booster vaccination. The origin of this receptor is a man aged 18-30 years who received the YFV17D yellow fever vaccine. Here the CDR3 reads CASSPTVGGQAFF. CDR3 nucleotides: TGTGCCAGCAGCCCCACTGTAGGGGGCCAAGCTTTCTTT.